This passage covers 2 T cell receptor beta chains from one sample sequenced in a study of yellow fever vaccine responses in identical twins. TCRdb fed the RT-PCR reads into MiXCR, producing one record per CDR3 protein. The sample lists about 20,000 distinct CDR3 sequences; roughly 70% were seen once. Sequencing was performed on T cells from blood (PBMCs), unsorted or a sorted subset (not recorded which), taken before or after yellow fever vaccination (not recorded which). Every receptor here comes from a woman between 18 and 30 years old who received the yellow fever vaccine.

This chain joins TRBV12-3 or TRBV12-4 and TRBJ2-1, with D unresolved. V was trimmed by 6 bases and J by 6 bases, leaving 3 bases between them. This CDR3 has 10 residues. CDR3 nucleotide sequence: TGTGCCAGCAGCCTCAATGAGCAGTTCTTC. Its translation is CASSLNEQFF.

This clonotype was seen more than once but under ten times. The V call is TRBV12-3 or TRBV12-4, the J call TRBJ2-3, with a tentative D call TRBD2 (6 bases). V dropped 6 bases and J dropped 6 bases, with 25 bases sitting between them. This CDR3 has 17 amino acids. The CDR3 spells CASRRPARRGGGDTQYF. CDR3 in DNA: TGTGCCAGCAGACGTCCAGCTAGGCGGGGCGGTGGGGATACGCAGTATTTT.